The T cell receptor beta chain under discussion was sequenced for a study of long-term antiretroviral therapy in people with HIV. Across the whole study: The oldest samples precede the 2015 immediate-ART recommendation by about a decade.

This clone was picked up one time. Between the trimmed V and J ends, which lost 6 bases and 2 bases, there was a span of 22 bases. Looked up from germline, CDR1 is MDHEN and CDR2 is SYDVKM. The CDR3 runs to 17 residues. At survey level, the immunoSEQ assay was run in its v3.0 version. Clones were read by immunoSEQ multiplex PCR, and TCRdb kept only the in-frame ones, dropping some. The data show about 24,000 clones, about 79% seen once. Sample: unsorted PBMCs, taken 3 years after starting antiretroviral therapy. This clonotype originated in a man in his fifties with HIV. The chain recombines TRBV28 with TRBJ2-5; perhaps TRBD2 as D (6 bases). This CDR3 is CASRARLRGGLQETQYF. The DNA for the CDR3 is TGTGCCAGCAGGGCGAGATTGCGTGGGGGGTTACAAGAGACCCAGTACTTC.